The 22 T cell receptor beta chains listed next were all sequenced from one sample in a study of T cells in Graves' hyperthyroidism and ophthalmopathy. TCR beta CDR3 regions were amplified from RNA transcripts. Using the HTBI primer set, a first-round RT-PCR was run on the TCR CDR3. TCRdb called the multiplex PCR reads again in MiXCR, with one record for every CDR3 protein. The table includes hundreds of thousands of distinct CDR3 sequences, roughly a fifth detected once. Sequenced: blood. The receptors were sampled from a man aged 50 to 59 with Graves' ophthalmopathy.

Ten or more counts support this clonotype. The chain uses TRBV20-1 and TRBJ2-3; 7 bases match TRBD1. In germline, CDR1 is DFQATT, CDR2 SNEGSKA (reference sequence). The CDR3 consists of 15 residues. The V segment lost 6 bases and the J segment 2 bases; nucleotides outside the gene matches: 11. Here the CDR3 reads CSAPHPRGYTDTQYF. The DNA for the CDR3 is TGCAGTGCCCCTCATCCCAGGGGGTACACAGATACGCAGTATTTT.

This clonotype was observed a few times. The chain is built from TRBV10-3 and TRBJ1-5; 9 nucleotides match TRBD1. There are 16 residues in the CDR3. Germline V gene data show CDR1 as ENHRY and CDR2 as SYGVKD. Trimming at V came to 1 base and at J to 6 bases, leaving 7 bases not matched to a gene. The CDR3 is CAISEFRDRALQPQHF. CDR3 bases: TGTGCCATCAGTGAGTTCCGGGACAGGGCCCTTCAGCCCCAGCATTTT.

This clonotype has at least ten counts. This chain connects TRBV3-1 to TRBJ2-5; 13 bases are a match to TRBD2. The CDR3 loop spans 17 amino acids. The ends lost 1 base at V and 2 bases at J; junction bases unmatched: 4. Germline CDR1 LGHDT, CDR2 YNNKEL (reference sequence). CDR3 in amino acids: CASSQGPGLAGQETQYF. In nucleotides, the CDR3 is TGTGCCAGCAGCCAAGGCCCGGGACTAGCGGGGCAAGAGACCCAGTACTTC.

This clonotype was recorded once. The chain links TRBV2 to TRBJ2-7; 10 bases fit TRBD2. From germline, CDR1 is SNHLY and CDR2 FYNNEI. V shed 2 bases and J 1 base; nucleotides not matched to a gene: 2. The CDR3 covers 15 residues. As DNA, the CDR3 is TGTGCCAGCAGTGAACTAGCGGGAGCGTCCTACGAGCAGTACTTC. It encodes CASSELAGASYEQYF.

In its sample, this clonotype was seen many times. This chain links TRBV30 with TRBJ1-5; D unresolved. CDR3 length: 13 residues. V shed 0 bases and J shed 9 bases, with 12 bases lying between them. Germline V gene data show CDR1 as GTSNPN and CDR2 as SVGIG (reference sequence). The CDR3 nucleotides are TGTGCCTGGAGTGTCGGCGCTCGGCGGCCCCAGCATTTT. Amino acids: CAWSVGARRPQHF.

The gene calls are TRBV7-3 and TRBJ2-3; 7 bases match TRBD2. V was clipped by 1 base and J by 4 bases; unmatched bases: 5. The CDR3 loop spans 15 amino acids. The V gene's germline CDR1 is SGHTA and CDR2 FQGTGA. CDR3: CASSLIGGGADTQYF. In DNA form, the CDR3 reads TGTGCCAGCAGCTTAATCGGTGGGGGGGCAGATACGCAGTATTTT.

V and J are TRBV5-1 and TRBJ2-1; 11 bases are shared with TRBD2. The CDR3 is 17 residues long. Germline trimming cut 3 bases from V and 8 bases from J; bases unmatched to any gene: 13. From germline, CDR1 is SGHRS and CDR2 YFSETQ. The CDR3 region has the DNA TGCGCCAGCAGCTCGGGACTAGCGGATTCCCTGCGGGATGAGCAGTTCTTC. Its protein product is CASSSGLADSLRDEQFF.

This clonotype has only a few counts. This chain joins TRBV12-5 and TRBJ1-4; tentative D call: TRBD1 (6 bases). Trimming removed 5 bases at V and 0 bases at J, with 13 bases between. The length of the CDR3 is 16 residues. CDR1 LGHNT and CDR2 FRNRAP come from the germline V gene. The CDR3 bases are TGTGCTAGTGGTCCTAAGGACAGTTCAACTAATGAAAAACTGTTTTTT. It encodes CASGPKDSSTNEKLFF.

This clonotype was seen many times. The chain uses TRBV6-1 and TRBJ2-5, with 9 bases fitting TRBD2. Germline loops: CDR1 MNHNS, CDR2 SASEGT. The trim removed 5 bases at V and 2 bases at J, leaving 9 bases unmatched. The CDR3 runs to 16 residues. The CDR3 DNA follows: TGTGCCAGCAGTTACAGCGGCGGGAGGGGGCAAGAGACCCAGTACTTC. Protein product: CASSYSGGRGQETQYF.

J is TRBJ1-4 and V is TRBV5-4; tentative D call: TRBD1 (5 bases). CDR1 and CDR2 from the germline V gene are SGHNT and YYREEE (reference sequence). Between the trimmed V and J ends, which lost 0 bases and 10 bases, there was a span of 16 bases. This CDR3 region has 15 residues. The CDR3 reads CASSLAGLDGGKLFF. CDR3 DNA: TGTGCCAGCAGCTTGGCCGGTTTGGATGGGGGAAAACTGTTTTTT.

This clonotype showed up many times. This chain uses TRBV29-1 with TRBJ2-1, with D perhaps TRBD1 (5 bases). The CDR3 length is 16 residues. The germline gives CDR1 SQVTM, CDR2 ANQGSEA. V was cut by 2 bases and J by 2 bases, with 16 bases left in between. CDR3 residues: CSVEKGQGRTYNEQFF. The CDR3 region has the DNA TGCAGCGTTGAAAAGGGGCAGGGTAGAACCTACAATGAGCAGTTCTTC.

In this sample, this clonotype turned up a few times. The J gene is TRBJ2-1, the V gene TRBV10-3; unclear D gene. Germline V gene data show CDR1 as ENHRY and CDR2 as SYGVKD. Trimming shortened V by 7 bases and J by 0 bases, and 13 bases separated the two germline ends. This CDR3 has 15 residues. The CDR3 DNA follows: TGTGCCATCACGGACCCTCGCAGCTCCTACAATGAGCAGTTCTTC. This sequence encodes CAITDPRSSYNEQFF.

The chain combines TRBV20-1 with TRBJ1-1; D may be TRBD1 (6 bases). V was cut by 0 bases and J by 3 bases, with 20 bases left in between. The germline V gene has CDR1 DFQATT and CDR2 SNEGSKA (reference sequence). This CDR3 has 17 amino acids. The CDR3 DNA sequence: TGCAGTGCTAGAGACCTTCTGGACAGACCAGGTCACACTGAAGCTTTCTTT. Residues: CSARDLLDRPGHTEAFF.

Only a few counts were recorded for this clonotype. V gene TRBV27 combines with J gene TRBJ2-7, with 9 bases identical to TRBD1. Germline trimming cut 6 bases from V and 2 bases from J; bases unmatched to any gene: 5. The CDR3 loop spans 14 amino acids. Germline V gene lookup returns CDR1 MNHEY and CDR2 SMNVEV (reference sequence). The CDR3 is CASRGTGRAYEQYF. In DNA, the CDR3 is TGTGCCAGCAGGGGGACAGGGCGAGCCTACGAGCAGTACTTC.

This clonotype was recorded at least ten times. The chain joins TRBV7-3 to TRBJ2-5; 10 bases line up with TRBD1. Losses at the gene ends were 2 bases for V and 5 bases for J; bases not matched to a gene: 8. Germline loops: CDR1 SGHTA, CDR2 FQGTGA. The CDR3 length is 16 residues. In DNA, the CDR3 is TGTGCCAGCAGCTTACTGACAGGGGGCCCGGGGGAGACCCAGTACTTC. Amino acids: CASSLLTGGPGETQYF. The whole variable domain, filled in from reference TRBV7-3 and TRBJ2-5, reads GAGVSQTPSNKVTEKGKYVELRCDPISGHTALYWYRQSLGQGPEFLIYFQGTGAADDSGLPNDRFFAVRPEGSVSTLKIQRTERGDSAVYLCASSLLTGGPGETQYFGPGTRLLVL.

This clonotype has just a few counts. The chain combines TRBV3-1 with TRBJ2-2, with 12 bases matching TRBD1. Germline V lookup: CDR1 LGHDT, CDR2 YNNKEL (reference sequence). The V and J ends lost 2 bases and 6 bases, in that order; junction bases with no gene match: 4. The CDR3 totals 16 residues. The CDR3: CASSQRDRGRAGELFF. In nucleotides, the CDR3 is TGTGCCAGCAGCCAACGGGACAGGGGGCGCGCCGGGGAGCTGTTTTTT.

The chain employs TRBV28 and TRBJ2-6, with 7 bases aligning to TRBD1. V lost 3 bases to trimming and J lost 1 base; unmatched junction nucleotides: 6. This CDR3 is built from 17 residues. The V gene's germline CDR1 is MDHEN and CDR2 SYDVKM. Here the CDR3 DNA reads TGTGCCAGCAGTTTTGGACAGGTTTTGTCTGGGGCCAACGTCCTGACTTTC. Its translation: CASSFGQVLSGANVLTF. Together with reference TRBV28 and TRBJ2-6, the CDR3 gives the full variable domain: DVKVTQSSRYLVKRTGEKVFLECVQDMDHENMFWYRQDPGLGLRLIYFSYDVKMKEKGDIPEGYSVSREKKERFSLILESASTNQTSMYLCASSFGQVLSGANVLTFGAGSRLTVL.

This chain links TRBV5-1 with TRBJ2-1; TRBD2 is a possible D gene (6 bases). Germline CDR1 reads SGHRS; CDR2 reads YFSETQ. This CDR3 comprises 16 residues. V was shortened by 0 bases and J by 0 bases, with 10 bases between the two germline ends. The CDR3 DNA follows: TGCGCCAGCAGCTTGGAGGCGCGGGGCTCCTACAATGAGCAGTTCTTC. Encoded protein: CASSLEARGSYNEQFF.

The J gene is TRBJ1-1, the V gene TRBV12-3 or TRBV12-4; 7 bases are shared with TRBD1. This CDR3 region has 14 residues. V gave up 4 bases and J gave up 7 bases; unmatched junction bases: 9. CDR3 amino acids: CASSYHRGQLEAFF. The CDR3 region has the DNA TGTGCCAGCAGTTACCACAGGGGCCAGCTTGAAGCTTTCTTT.

Comments on this clonotype: This may be a read error: a much more frequent sequence differs by one nucleotide. CDR3 coding DNA: TGTGCCAGCAGGCCCCCGGGGAATGGCTACGCCTTC. This translates into CASRPPGNGYAF. V gene TRBV28 combines with J gene TRBJ1-2; D gene ambiguous. Per germline, CDR1 MDHEN and CDR2 SYDVKM. The CDR3 consists of 12 residues.

This clonotype was counted only a few times. This chain uses TRBV5-1 with TRBJ2-7; 8 nucleotides match TRBD2. The CDR3 consists of 11 residues. Looked up from germline, CDR1 is SGHRS and CDR2 is YFSETQ. The CDR3 loop is CVGGESYEQYF. The CDR3 region has the DNA TGCGTCGGGGGGGAGTCCTACGAGCAGTACTTC. Complete variable domain (other parts from reference TRBV5-1 and TRBJ2-7): KAGVTQTPRYLIKTRGQQVTLSCSPISGHRSVSWYQQTPGQGLQFLFEYFSETQRNKGNFPGRFSGRQFSNSRSEMNVSTLELGDSALYLCVGGESYEQYFGPGTRLTVT.

This clonotype appeared many times. DNA for the CDR3: TGTGCCAGCAGCCCAACATCATCCAGGGAAAAACTGTTTTTT. This sequence encodes CASSPTSSREKLFF. The rearrangement uses TRBV3-1 and TRBJ1-4, with D uncertain. Trimming pared 4 bases from V and 8 bases from J, leaving 14 bases between. Germline assignment: CDR1 LGHDT and CDR2 YNNKEL (reference sequence). The CDR3 spans 14 residues.